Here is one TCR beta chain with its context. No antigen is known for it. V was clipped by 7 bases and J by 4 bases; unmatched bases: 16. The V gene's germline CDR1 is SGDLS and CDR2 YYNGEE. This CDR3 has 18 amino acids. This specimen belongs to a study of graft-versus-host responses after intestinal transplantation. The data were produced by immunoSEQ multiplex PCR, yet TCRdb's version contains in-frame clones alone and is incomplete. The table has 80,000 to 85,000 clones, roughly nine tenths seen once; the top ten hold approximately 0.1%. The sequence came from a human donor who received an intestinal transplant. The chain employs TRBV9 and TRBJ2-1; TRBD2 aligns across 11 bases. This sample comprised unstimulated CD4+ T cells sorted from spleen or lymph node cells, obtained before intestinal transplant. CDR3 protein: CASGGLSLASGRYNEQFF. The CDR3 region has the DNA TGTGCCAGCGGGGGACTCAGCCTTGCTAGCGGGAGGTACAATGAGCAGTTCTTC.